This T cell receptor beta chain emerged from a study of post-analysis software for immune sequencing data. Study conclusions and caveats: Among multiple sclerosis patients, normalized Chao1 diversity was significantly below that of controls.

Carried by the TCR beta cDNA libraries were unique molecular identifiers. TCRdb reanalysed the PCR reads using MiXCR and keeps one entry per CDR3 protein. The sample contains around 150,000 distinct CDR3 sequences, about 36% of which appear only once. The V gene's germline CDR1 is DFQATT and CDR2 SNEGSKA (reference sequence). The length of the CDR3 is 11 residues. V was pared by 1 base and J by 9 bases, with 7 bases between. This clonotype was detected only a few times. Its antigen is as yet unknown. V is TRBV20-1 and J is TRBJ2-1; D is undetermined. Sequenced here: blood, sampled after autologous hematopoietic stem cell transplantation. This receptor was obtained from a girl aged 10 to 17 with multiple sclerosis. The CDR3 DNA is TGCAGTGCTAGAGGGCAGCTTGAGCAGTTCTTC. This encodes CSARGQLEQFF.